This TCR beta chain derives from a study of molecular identifiers for immune sequencing clone quantification. This CDR3 is 14 amino acids long. Via MiXCR, TCRdb re-called the PCR reads, giving one row per CDR3 protein. The sample lists tens of thousands of distinct CDR3 sequences, roughly 19% occurring once. Worth noting for this clonotype: The germline gene is not matched at one end of the junction; a read error may be the cause.

Sequenced sample: naive CD8+ T cells from blood, with Jurkat cell RNA spiked in. The subset here: FACS-sorted CD8+CD4-CCR7+CD45RA+ naive T cells. The sequence derives from a human donor in good health. Some libraries in this study had Jurkat cell RNA spiked in. The gene calls are TRBV12-3 or TRBV12-4 and TRBJ1-4; D uncertain. The DNA for the CDR3 is TGTGCCAGCAGCTATAGTGCAACTAGTGAAAAACTGTTTTTT. Its protein is CASSYSATSEKLFF.